Below are 10 T cell receptor beta chains sequenced from a single sample in a study of T cell repertoires in cytomegalovirus infection. TCRdb analysed the reads with MiXCR anew, one entry per CDR3 protein. The table has 400,000 to 550,000 distinct CDR3 sequences, about 11% seen once. The sample comprised PBMCs. The source of these receptors is a human donor in good health (CMV status not recorded). Some clones in this sample may be carry-over from other donors' samples.

This clonotype was seen many times. V and J are TRBV6-1 and TRBJ2-5, with D possibly matching TRBD1 (5 bases). The CDR3 loop spans 14 amino acids. Trimming pared 5 bases from V and 5 bases from J, leaving 15 bases between. Germline CDR1 is MNHNS and CDR2 is SASEGT. The CDR3 nucleotides are TGTGCCAGCAGTCAGACAGTCGGTCGGGAGACCCAGTACTTC. Protein sequence: CASSQTVGRETQYF.

This clonotype was picked up many times. The V and J genes are TRBV20-1 and TRBJ2-3; D gene uncertain. Germline V CDR1 and CDR2: DFQATT, SNEGSKA (reference sequence). Trimming stripped 4 bases from V and 1 base from J, with 12 bases between. This CDR3 comprises 14 residues. The CDR3 here is CSAIYNLRTDTQYF. The CDR3 nucleotides are TGCAGTGCTATCTATAACCTTCGCACAGATACGCAGTATTTT.

In this sample, this clonotype turned up many times. The V gene is TRBV6-2 or TRBV6-3, the J gene TRBJ2-5; 9 bases agree with TRBD2. The CDR3 extends over 15 amino acids. Germline assignment: CDR1 MNHEY and CDR2 SVGEGT. The junction had 4 bases not matched to a gene; V was cut back by 2 bases and J by 3 bases. The CDR3 is CASSYGPSGKETQYF. CDR3 nucleotides: TGTGCCAGCAGTTACGGTCCTAGCGGGAAAGAGACCCAGTACTTC.

This clonotype was recorded at least ten times. V gene TRBV28 combines with J gene TRBJ2-3; 7 nucleotides match TRBD1. The CDR3 is made up of 14 amino acids. Unmatched junction bases numbered 3, after V lost 5 bases and J lost 1 base. Germline loops: CDR1 MDHEN, CDR2 SYDVKM. CDR3 sequence reads: CASSGTVGTDTQYF. In nucleotides, the CDR3 is TGTGCCAGCAGTGGGACAGTGGGCACAGATACGCAGTATTTT.

In its sample, this clonotype was seen many times. The chain employs TRBV12-3 or TRBV12-4 and TRBJ2-1; D uncertain. The CDR3 consists of 14 residues. Trimming removed 6 bases from V and 4 bases from J, with 13 bases in between. CDR3 in DNA: TGTGCCAGCAGCCACGGGCGGTCTTACAATGAGCAGTTCTTC. Its translation: CASSHGRSYNEQFF.

The V call is TRBV11-1, the J call TRBJ2-3; TRBD1 is a possible D gene (5 bases). The germline V gene has CDR1 SGHAT and CDR2 FQDESV (reference sequence). This CDR3 has 14 residues. Trimming stripped 4 bases from V and 3 bases from J, with 11 bases between. CDR3: CASSSWGLTDTQYF. The CDR3 nucleotides are TGTGCCAGCAGCTCATGGGGCTTAACAGATACGCAGTATTTT.

This clonotype was counted many times. This chain links TRBV7-2 with TRBJ2-2; D is uncertain. Germline CDR1 is SGHTA and CDR2 is FQGNSA. Trimming removed 5 bases from V and 1 base from J, with 5 bases in between. This CDR3 has 13 amino acids. Here the CDR3 reads CASSAQNTGELFF. The CDR3 nucleotides read TGTGCCAGCAGCGCGCAGAACACCGGGGAGCTGTTTTTT.

The rearrangement joins TRBV28 to TRBJ1-1, with D unclear. Between the trimmed V and J ends, which lost 2 bases and 1 base, there was a span of 8 bases. This CDR3 is built from 14 residues. Looked up from germline, CDR1 is MDHEN and CDR2 is SYDVKM. The CDR3 here is CASSLNIRNTEAFF. As DNA, the CDR3 is TGTGCCAGCAGTTTAAATATACGGAACACTGAAGCTTTCTTT.

In this sample, this clonotype turned up a few times. V is TRBV11-2 and J is TRBJ1-6; 9 bases fit TRBD1. The CDR3 loop spans 15 amino acids. Germline V CDR1 and CDR2: SGHAT, FQNNGV. The J segment lost 10 bases and the V segment lost 3 bases, leaving 7 bases of the junction unmatched. CDR3 DNA: TGTGCCAGCAGCTTTTCGGGACAGGGAACCTCACCCCTCCACTTT. Amino acids: CASSFSGQGTSPLHF. Based on the CDR3 plus reference TRBV11-2 and TRBJ1-6, the full variable domain is EAGVAQSPRYKIIEKRQSVAFWCNPISGHATLYWYQQILGQGPKLLIQFQNNGVVDDSQLPKDRFSAERLKGVDSTLKIQPAKLEDSAVYLCASSFSGQGTSPLHFGNGTRLTVT.

The chain carries TRBV14 and TRBJ1-1, with 9 positions matching TRBD1. The CDR3 is 12 amino acids. With 8 bases clipped from V and 9 bases from J, the junction kept 7 bases outside the gene matches. Looked up from germline, CDR1 is SGHDN and CDR2 is FVKESK. CDR3 DNA: TGTGCCAGCGTTGGGACAGGGATTAAAGCTTTCTTT. Its translation is CASVGTGIKAFF. Full variable domain (rest looked up from reference TRBV14 and TRBJ1-1): EAGVTQFPSHSVIEKGQTVTLRCDPISGHDNLYWYRRVMGKEIKFLLHFVKESKQDESGMPNNRFLAERTGGTYSTLKVQPAELEDSGVYFCASVGTGIKAFFGQGTRLTVV.